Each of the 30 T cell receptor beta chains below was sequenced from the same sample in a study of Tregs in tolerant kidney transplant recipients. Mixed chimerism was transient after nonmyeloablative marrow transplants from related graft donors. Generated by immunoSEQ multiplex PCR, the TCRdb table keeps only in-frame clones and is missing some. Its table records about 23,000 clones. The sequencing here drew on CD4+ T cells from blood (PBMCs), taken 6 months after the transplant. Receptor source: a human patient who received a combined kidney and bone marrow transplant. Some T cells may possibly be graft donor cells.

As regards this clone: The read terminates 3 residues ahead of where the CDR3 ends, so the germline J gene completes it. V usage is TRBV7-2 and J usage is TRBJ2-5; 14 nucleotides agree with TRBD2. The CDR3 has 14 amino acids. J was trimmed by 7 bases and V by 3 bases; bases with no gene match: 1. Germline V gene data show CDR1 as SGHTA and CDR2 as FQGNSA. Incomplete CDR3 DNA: TGTGCCAGCAGCTTTGGACTAGCGGGGGGGACC. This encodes CASSFGLAGGT. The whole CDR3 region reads CASSFGLAGGTQYF.

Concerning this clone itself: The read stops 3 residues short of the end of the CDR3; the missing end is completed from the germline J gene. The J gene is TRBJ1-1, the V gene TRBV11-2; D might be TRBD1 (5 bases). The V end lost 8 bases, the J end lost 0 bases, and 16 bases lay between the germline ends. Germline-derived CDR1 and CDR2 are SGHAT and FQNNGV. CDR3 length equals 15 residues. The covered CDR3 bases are TGTGCCAGCCGAGGGGTACGGGGGATGAACACTGAA. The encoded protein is CASRGVRGMNTE. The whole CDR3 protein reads CASRGVRGMNTEAFF.

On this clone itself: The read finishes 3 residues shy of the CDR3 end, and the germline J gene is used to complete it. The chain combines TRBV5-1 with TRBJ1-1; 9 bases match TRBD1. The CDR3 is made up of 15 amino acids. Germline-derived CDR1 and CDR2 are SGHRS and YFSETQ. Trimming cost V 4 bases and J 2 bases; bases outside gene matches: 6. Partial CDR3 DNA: TGCGCCAGCAGCATCTCGGGACAGGGTAACACTGAA. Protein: CASSISGQGNTE. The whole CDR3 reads CASSISGQGNTEAFF.

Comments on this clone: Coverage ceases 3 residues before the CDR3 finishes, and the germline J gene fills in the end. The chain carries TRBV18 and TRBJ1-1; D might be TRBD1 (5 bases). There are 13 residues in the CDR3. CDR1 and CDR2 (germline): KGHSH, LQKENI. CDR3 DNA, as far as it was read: TGTGCCAGCTCACCCCCAGGGATTACAGAA. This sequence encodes CASSPPGITE. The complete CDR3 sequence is CASSPPGITEAFF.

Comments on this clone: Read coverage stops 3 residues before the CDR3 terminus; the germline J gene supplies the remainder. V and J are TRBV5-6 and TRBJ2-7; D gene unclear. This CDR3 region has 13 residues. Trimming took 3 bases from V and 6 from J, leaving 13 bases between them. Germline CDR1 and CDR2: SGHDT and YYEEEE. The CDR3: CASSSYDLPEQYF. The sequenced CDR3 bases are TGTGCCAGCAGCTCCTACGATCTACCCGAG.

The sequenced part of the CDR3 DNA is TGTGCCAGCAGCCGCTACGGGGGGCGAGGTGAAAAA. Translating it yields CASSRYGGRGEK. The full CDR3 is CASSRYGGRGEKLFF. The chain uses TRBV7-2 and TRBJ1-4; perhaps TRBD1 as D (6 bases). The read stops 3 residues short of the end of the CDR3; the missing end is completed from the germline J gene. Germline V gives CDR1 SGHTA, CDR2 FQGNSA. CDR3 length: 15 amino acids. V lost 5 bases to trimming and J lost 7 bases, with 17 bases between them.

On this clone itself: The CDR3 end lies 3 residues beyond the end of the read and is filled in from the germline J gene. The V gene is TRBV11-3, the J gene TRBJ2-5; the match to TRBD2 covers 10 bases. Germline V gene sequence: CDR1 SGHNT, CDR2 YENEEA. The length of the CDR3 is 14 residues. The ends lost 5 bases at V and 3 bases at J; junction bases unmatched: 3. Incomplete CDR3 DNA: TGTGCCAGCAGCGCCGGACTAGCGGAAGAGACC. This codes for CASSAGLAEET. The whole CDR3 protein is CASSAGLAEETQYF.

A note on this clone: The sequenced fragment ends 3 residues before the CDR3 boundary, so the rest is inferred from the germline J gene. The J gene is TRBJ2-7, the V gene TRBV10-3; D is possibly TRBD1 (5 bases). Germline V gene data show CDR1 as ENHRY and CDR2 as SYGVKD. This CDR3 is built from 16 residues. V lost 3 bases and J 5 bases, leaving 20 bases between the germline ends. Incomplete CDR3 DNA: TGTGCCATCAGTGACGTCGTCAGAGCCATAGGGGACGAG. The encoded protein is CAISDVVRAIGDE. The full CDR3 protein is CAISDVVRAIGDEQYF.

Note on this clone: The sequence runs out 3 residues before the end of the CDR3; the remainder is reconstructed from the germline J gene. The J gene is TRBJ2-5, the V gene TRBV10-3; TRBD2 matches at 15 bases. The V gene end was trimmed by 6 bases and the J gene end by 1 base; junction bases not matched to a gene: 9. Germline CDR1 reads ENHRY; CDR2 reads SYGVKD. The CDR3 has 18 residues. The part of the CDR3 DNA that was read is TGTGCCATCAGAGGGGGGACTAGCGGGAGGACTTCCCAAGAGACC. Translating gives CAIRGGTSGRTSQET. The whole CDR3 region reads CAIRGGTSGRTSQETQYF.

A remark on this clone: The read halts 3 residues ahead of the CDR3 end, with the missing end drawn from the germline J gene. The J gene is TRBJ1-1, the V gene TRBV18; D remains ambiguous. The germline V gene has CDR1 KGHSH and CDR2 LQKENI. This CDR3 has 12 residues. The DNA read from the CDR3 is TGTGCCAGCTCACGTAAAACCTACGAG. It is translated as CASSRKTYE. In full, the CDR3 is CASSRKTYEAFF.

CDR3 DNA (partial): TGTGCCAGCAGCCCCGGACTGCAGCGGGAGCCTGAG. Protein: CASSPGLQREPE. The CDR3 in full is CASSPGLQREPEQFF. This chain joins TRBV7-8 and TRBJ2-1; 8 bases agree with TRBD2. The CDR3 end falls 3 residues outside the read, so it is completed with the germline J gene. Germline CDR1 is SGHVS and CDR2 is FQNEAQ. This CDR3 spans 15 amino acids. Germline trimming cut 5 bases from V and 9 bases from J; bases unmatched to any gene: 12.

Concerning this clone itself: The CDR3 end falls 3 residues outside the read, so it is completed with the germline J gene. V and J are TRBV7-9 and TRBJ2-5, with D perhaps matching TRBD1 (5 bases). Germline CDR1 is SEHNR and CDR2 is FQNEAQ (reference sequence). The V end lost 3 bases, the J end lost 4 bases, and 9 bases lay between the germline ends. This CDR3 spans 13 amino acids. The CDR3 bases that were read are TGTGCCAGCAGCTTCAGGGAAGGAGAGACC. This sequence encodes CASSFREGET. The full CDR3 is CASSFREGETQYF.

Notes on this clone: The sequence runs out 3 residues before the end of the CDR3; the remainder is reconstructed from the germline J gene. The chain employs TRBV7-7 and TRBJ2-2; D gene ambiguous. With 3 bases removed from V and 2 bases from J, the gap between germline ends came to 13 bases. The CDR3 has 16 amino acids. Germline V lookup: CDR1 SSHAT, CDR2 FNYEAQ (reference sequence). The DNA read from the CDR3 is TGTGCCAGCAGCTTCCGACAAAACCCAAACACCGGGGAG. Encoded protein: CASSFRQNPNTGE. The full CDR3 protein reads CASSFRQNPNTGELFF.

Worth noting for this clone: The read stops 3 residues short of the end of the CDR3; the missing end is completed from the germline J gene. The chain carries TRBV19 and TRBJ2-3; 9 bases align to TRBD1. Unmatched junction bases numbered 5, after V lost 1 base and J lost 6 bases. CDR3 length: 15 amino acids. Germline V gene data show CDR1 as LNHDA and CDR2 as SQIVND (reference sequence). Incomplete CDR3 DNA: TGTGCCAGTAGTATAGGCCGGGACAGGGCGGATACG. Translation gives CASSIGRDRADT. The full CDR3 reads CASSIGRDRADTQYF.

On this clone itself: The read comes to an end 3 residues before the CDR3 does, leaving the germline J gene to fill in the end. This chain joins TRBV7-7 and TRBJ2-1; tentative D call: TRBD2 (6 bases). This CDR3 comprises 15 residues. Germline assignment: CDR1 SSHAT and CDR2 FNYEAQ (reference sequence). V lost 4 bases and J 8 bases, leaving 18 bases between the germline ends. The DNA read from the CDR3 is TGTGCCAGCAGCTCTCTAGCGTCGGCGGGGCATGAG. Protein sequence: CASSSLASAGHE. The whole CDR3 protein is CASSSLASAGHEQFF.

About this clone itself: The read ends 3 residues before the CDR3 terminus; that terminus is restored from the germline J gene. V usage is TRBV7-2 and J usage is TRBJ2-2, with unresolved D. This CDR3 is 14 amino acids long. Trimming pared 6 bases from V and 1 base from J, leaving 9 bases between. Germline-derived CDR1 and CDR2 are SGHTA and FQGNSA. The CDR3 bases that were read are TGTGCCAGCAGTCCCGGGTGGAACACCGGGGAG. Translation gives CASSPGWNTGE. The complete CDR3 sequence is CASSPGWNTGELFF.

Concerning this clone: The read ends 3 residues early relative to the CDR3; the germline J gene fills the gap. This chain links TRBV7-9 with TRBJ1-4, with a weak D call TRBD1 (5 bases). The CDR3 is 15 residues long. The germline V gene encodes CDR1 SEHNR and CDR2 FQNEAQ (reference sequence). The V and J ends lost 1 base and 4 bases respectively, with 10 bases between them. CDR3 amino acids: CASSLVQGRNEKLFF. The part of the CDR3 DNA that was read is TGTGCCAGCAGCTTAGTCCAGGGCCGTAATGAAAAA.

The CDR3 sequence: CASSQGRGQNYGYTF. The CDR3 bases that were read are TGTGCCAGCAGTCAAGGCCGGGGACAGAACTATGGC. V gene TRBV6-1 combines with J gene TRBJ1-2; TRBD1 matches 7 bases. The read ends 3 residues shy of where the CDR3 ends; the end is completed using the germline J gene. The CDR3 has 15 residues. CDR1 is MNHNS and CDR2 is SASEGT in the germline V gene. J lost 2 bases, V lost 5 bases, and 8 bases had no gene match.

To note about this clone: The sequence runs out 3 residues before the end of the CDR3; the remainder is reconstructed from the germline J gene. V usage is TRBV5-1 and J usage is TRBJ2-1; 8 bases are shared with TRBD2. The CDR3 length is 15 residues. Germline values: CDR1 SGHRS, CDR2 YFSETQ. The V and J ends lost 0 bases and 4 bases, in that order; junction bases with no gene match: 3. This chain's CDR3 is CASSLDGGGYNEQFF. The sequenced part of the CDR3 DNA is TGCGCCAGCAGCTTGGACGGGGGGGGGTACAATGAG.

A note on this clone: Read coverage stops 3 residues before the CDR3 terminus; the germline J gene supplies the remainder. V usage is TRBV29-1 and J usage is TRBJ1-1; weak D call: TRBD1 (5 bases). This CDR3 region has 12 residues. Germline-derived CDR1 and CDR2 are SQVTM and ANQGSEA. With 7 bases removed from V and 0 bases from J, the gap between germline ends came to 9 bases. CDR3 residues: CSGRQLNTEAFF. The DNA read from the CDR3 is TGCAGCGGAAGACAGTTGAACACTGAA.

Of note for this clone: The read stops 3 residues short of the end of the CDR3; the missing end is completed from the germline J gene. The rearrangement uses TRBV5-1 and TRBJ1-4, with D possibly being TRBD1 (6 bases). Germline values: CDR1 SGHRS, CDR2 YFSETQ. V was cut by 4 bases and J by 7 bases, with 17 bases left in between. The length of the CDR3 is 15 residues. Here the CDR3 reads CASSLGSQGREKLFF. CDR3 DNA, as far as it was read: TGCGCCAGCAGCCTCGGGAGTCAGGGGCGTGAAAAA.

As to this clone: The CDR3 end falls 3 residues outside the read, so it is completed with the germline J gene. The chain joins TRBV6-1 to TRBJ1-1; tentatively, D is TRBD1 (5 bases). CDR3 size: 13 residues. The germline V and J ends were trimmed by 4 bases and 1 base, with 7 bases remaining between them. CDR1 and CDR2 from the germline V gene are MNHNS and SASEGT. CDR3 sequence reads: CASSADRNTEAFF. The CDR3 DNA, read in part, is TGTGCCAGCAGTGCCGACAGGAACACTGAA.

The CDR3 is CASSPRTGHTGELFF. CDR3 DNA, as far as it was read: TGTGCCAGCAGCCCCCGAACCGGACATACCGGGGAG. The chain joins TRBV14 to TRBJ2-2, with D tentatively TRBD1 (5 bases). The read halts 3 residues ahead of the CDR3 end, with the missing end drawn from the germline J gene. V was shortened by 4 bases and J by 5 bases, with 14 bases between the two germline ends. The CDR3 loop spans 15 amino acids. Germline CDR1 and CDR2: SGHDN and FVKESK. Using reference TRBV14 and TRBJ2-2 for the parts outside the CDR3, the full variable domain is EAGVTQFPSHSVIEKGQTVTLRCDPISGHDNLYWYRRVMGKEIKFLLHFVKESKQDESGMPNNRFLAERTGGTYSTLKVQPAELEDSGVYFCASSPRTGHTGELFFGEGSRLTVL.

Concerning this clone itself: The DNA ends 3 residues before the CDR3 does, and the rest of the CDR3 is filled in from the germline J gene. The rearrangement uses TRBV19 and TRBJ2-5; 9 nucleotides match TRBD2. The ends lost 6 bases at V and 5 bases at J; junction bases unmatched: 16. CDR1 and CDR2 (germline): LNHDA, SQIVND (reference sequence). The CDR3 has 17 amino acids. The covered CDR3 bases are TGTGCCAGTAGCTGGGGCGGTGTGGCGGGGGGGCTCGAGACC. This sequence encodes CASSWGGVAGGLET. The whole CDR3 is CASSWGGVAGGLETQYF.

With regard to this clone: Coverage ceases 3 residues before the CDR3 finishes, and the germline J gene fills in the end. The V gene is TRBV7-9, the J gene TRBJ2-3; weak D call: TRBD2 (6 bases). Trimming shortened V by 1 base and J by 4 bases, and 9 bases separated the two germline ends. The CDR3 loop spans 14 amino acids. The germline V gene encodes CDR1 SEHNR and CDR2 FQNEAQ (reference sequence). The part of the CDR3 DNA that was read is TGTGCCAGCAGCTTAGTCGGCGGGGCAGATACG. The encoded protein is CASSLVGGADT. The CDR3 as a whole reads CASSLVGGADTQYF.

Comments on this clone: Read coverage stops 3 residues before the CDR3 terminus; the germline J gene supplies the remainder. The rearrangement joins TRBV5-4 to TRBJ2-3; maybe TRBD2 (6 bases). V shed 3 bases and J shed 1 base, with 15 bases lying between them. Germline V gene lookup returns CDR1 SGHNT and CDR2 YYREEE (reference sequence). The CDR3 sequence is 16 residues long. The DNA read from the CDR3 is TGTGCCAGCAGCTCCCGCATTAGCGGCGGCACAGATACG. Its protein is CASSSRISGGTDT. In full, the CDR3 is CASSSRISGGTDTQYF.

CDR3 DNA, as far as it was read: TGTGCCAGCAGCAAGGGACAACCCCACTACAATGAG. It yields the protein CASSKGQPHYNE. The CDR3 as a whole reads CASSKGQPHYNEQFF. The chain employs TRBV6-2 or TRBV6-3 and TRBJ2-1, with D possibly TRBD1 on 6 matching bases. The read gets to within 3 residues of the CDR3 end, and the germline J gene fills in the rest. This CDR3 has 15 residues. V dropped 6 bases and J dropped 3 bases, with 15 bases sitting between them. From germline, CDR1 is MNHEY and CDR2 SVGEGT.

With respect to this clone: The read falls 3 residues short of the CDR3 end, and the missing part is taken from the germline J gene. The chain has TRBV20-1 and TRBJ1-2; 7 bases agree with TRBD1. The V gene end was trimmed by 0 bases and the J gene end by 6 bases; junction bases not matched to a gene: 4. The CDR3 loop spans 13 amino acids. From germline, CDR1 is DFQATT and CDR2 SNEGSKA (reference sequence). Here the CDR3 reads CSAREGQGDGYTF. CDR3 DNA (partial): TGCAGTGCTAGAGAGGGTCAGGGGGATGGC.

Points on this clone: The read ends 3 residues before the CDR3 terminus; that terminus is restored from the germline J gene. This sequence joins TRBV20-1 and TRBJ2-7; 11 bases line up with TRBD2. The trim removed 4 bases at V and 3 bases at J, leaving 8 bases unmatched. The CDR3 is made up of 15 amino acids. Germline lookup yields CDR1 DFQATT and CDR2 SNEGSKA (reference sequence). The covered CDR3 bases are TGCAGTGCTACAACAGAGGGGACTAGCGGCTACGAG. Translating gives CSATTEGTSGYE. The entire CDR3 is CSATTEGTSGYEQYF.

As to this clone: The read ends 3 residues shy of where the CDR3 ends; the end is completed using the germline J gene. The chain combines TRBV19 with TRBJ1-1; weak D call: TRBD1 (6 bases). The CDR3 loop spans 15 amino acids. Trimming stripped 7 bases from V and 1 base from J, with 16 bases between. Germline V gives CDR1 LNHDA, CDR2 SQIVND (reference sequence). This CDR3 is CASKKIQTGNTEAFF. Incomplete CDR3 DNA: TGTGCCAGTAAAAAAATCCAGACAGGGAACACTGAA.